These 30 T cell receptor beta chains came from one sample sequenced in a study of CD8+ T cells in alopecia areata. RNA was isolated and reverse transcribed to cDNA, the sequencing template. Produced via immunoSEQ multiplex PCR; TCRdb's table is partial and in-frame only. Counted here are some 120,000 clones, roughly 58% occurring once; the ten biggest clones make up 4.5%. Sequenced material: CD4+ T cells sorted from blood, taken at week 0. The receptors were gathered from a human donor with alopecia areata.

The CDR3 region is CASSRLRTGGRVDTQYF. The CDR3 DNA follows: TGCGCCAGCAGCCGACTGAGGACAGGGGGAAGGGTAGATACGCAGTATTTT. The V and J genes are TRBV23-1 and TRBJ2-3; 10 nucleotides agree with TRBD1. TRBV23-1 is an ORF, with its function uncertain. This CDR3 is built from 17 residues. Germline trimming cut 6 bases from V and 5 bases from J; bases unmatched to any gene: 14.

Notes on this clone: In the same sample, other DNA sequences code for this CDR3. The chain combines TRBV6-5 with TRBJ2-5; D tentatively reads TRBD1 or TRBD2 (5 bases each). Germline V gives CDR1 MNHEY, CDR2 SVGAGI. V lost 2 bases to trimming and J lost 5 bases, with 9 bases between them. The CDR3 is 13 residues long. Written as DNA, the CDR3 is TGTGCCAGCAGTTACCCGGGACGTGAGACCCAGTACTTC. Encoded protein: CASSYPGRETQYF.

This clone showed up just once. The chain employs TRBV2 and TRBJ1-1; D is ambiguous. V lost 4 bases to trimming and J lost 1 base, with 4 bases between them. Germline V gene sequence: CDR1 SNHLY, CDR2 FYNNEI. The CDR3 runs to 12 residues. The CDR3 nucleotides read TGTGCCAGCAGTGCTTCGAACACTGAAGCTTTCTTT. Translated, it gives CASSASNTEAFF.

The chain couples TRBV27 to TRBJ1-5; D is unclear. Between the trimmed V and J ends, which lost 2 bases and 6 bases, there was a span of 11 bases. CDR3 length equals 14 residues. Per the germline V gene, CDR1 is MNHEY and CDR2 is SMNVEV (reference sequence). Here the CDR3 DNA reads TGTGCCAGCAGTTTACTAGGGAGAGGTCAGCCCCAGCATTTT. Translated, it gives CASSLLGRGQPQHF.

J is TRBJ2-1 and V is TRBV5-1; the D call may be TRBD1 or TRBD2 (5 bases each). V lost 0 bases to trimming and J lost 3 bases, with 16 bases between them. Germline lookup yields CDR1 SGHRS and CDR2 YFSETQ. CDR3 length equals 17 residues. The CDR3 is CASSLAYGAGNYNEQFF. DNA for the CDR3: TGCGCCAGCAGCTTGGCCTACGGGGCAGGGAACTACAATGAGCAGTTCTTC.

The CDR3 spells CASSRPRGQGQPQHF. CDR3 in DNA: TGTGCCAGCAGCCGCCCACGGGGGCAAGGTCAGCCCCAGCATTTT. The rearrangement joins TRBV28 to TRBJ1-5; weak D call: TRBD1 (6 bases). Germline V gene lookup returns CDR1 MDHEN and CDR2 SYDVKM. The CDR3 totals 15 residues. Trimming removed 6 bases from V and 6 bases from J, with 18 bases in between. The variable domain in full, completed from reference TRBV28 and TRBJ1-5, reads DVKVTQSSRYLVKRTGEKVFLECVQDMDHENMFWYRQDPGLGLRLIYFSYDVKMKEKGDIPEGYSVSREKKERFSLILESASTNQTSMYLCASSRPRGQGQPQHFGDGTRLSIL.

This chain links TRBV18 with TRBJ2-5; no definite D call. V lost 6 bases to trimming and J lost 2 bases, with 4 bases between them. There are 11 residues in the CDR3. Looked up from germline, CDR1 is KGHSH and CDR2 is LQKENI. The CDR3 DNA reads as TGTGCCAGCTCCTCTCAAGAGACCCAGTACTTC. Protein: CASSSQETQYF.

The chain combines TRBV10-3 with TRBJ2-5; 7 bases map to TRBD1. V lost 0 bases and J lost 7; bases outside the gene matches: 8. This CDR3 is 15 amino acids long. Germline CDR1 ENHRY, CDR2 SYGVKD. The CDR3 nucleotides are TGTGCCATCAGTGAGTCGAACAGGGGAGAAGGGACCCAGTACTTC. It specifies CAISESNRGEGTQYF.

The chain links TRBV4-2 to TRBJ1-4; 8 nucleotides agree with TRBD1. Germline CDR1 reads LGHNA; CDR2 reads YNFKEQ. The trim removed 4 bases at V and 5 bases at J, leaving 3 bases unmatched. This CDR3 region has 14 residues. CDR3 protein: CASSLWTGNEKLFF. The CDR3 DNA reads TGTGCCAGCAGCCTTTGGACAGGGAATGAAAAACTGTTTTTT.

The sample holds a few counts of this clone. The V call is TRBV11-3, the J call TRBJ1-1; D gene ambiguous. CDR1 and CDR2 from the germline V gene are SGHNT and YENEEA. There are 13 residues in the CDR3. V lost 0 bases and J lost 2, with 4 bases in between. As DNA, the CDR3 is TGTGCCAGCAGCTTAGAAGGAAACACTGAAGCTTTCTTT. Its translation: CASSLEGNTEAFF.

The sample holds a few counts of this clone. Here the CDR3 DNA reads TGTGCCAGCAGCCTGGACAGGGGGGACACCGGGGAGCTGTTTTTT. Protein: CASSLDRGDTGELFF. The chain employs TRBV7-9 and TRBJ2-2; 10 bases align to TRBD1. V shed 5 bases, J shed 3 bases, and the junction held 3 bases outside the gene matches. This CDR3 is built from 15 residues. Germline V lookup: CDR1 SEHNR, CDR2 FQNEAQ (reference sequence). Full variable domain (rest looked up from reference TRBV7-9 and TRBJ2-2): DTGVSQNPRHKITKRGQNVTFRCDPISEHNRLYWYRQTLGQGPEFLTYFQNEAQLEKSRLLSDRFSAERPKGSFSTLEIQRTEQGDSAMYLCASSLDRGDTGELFFGEGSRLTVL.

This clone occurred once. V usage is TRBV6-5 and J usage is TRBJ2-1, with TRBD1 matching over 8 bases. V dropped 0 bases and J dropped 9; count of bases not matched to a gene: 4. Germline CDR1 is MNHEY and CDR2 is SVGAGI. The CDR3 consists of 14 residues. The CDR3 DNA is TGTGCCAGCAGTTACTCGAGGGACAGGACTGAGCAGTTCTTC. It is translated as CASSYSRDRTEQFF.

The gene calls are TRBV4-1 and TRBJ1-3; D is undetermined. V was clipped by 4 bases and J by 0 bases, with 10 bases between them. The length of the CDR3 is 15 residues. Germline loops: CDR1 MGHRA, CDR2 YSYEKL. CDR3 nucleotide sequence: TGCGCCAGCAGCCCCCAATACAGCTCTGGAAACACCATATATTTT. It yields the protein CASSPQYSSGNTIYF.

The table lists this clone with a few counts. This chain links TRBV5-1 with TRBJ2-3; 7 nucleotides align to TRBD1. V trimming: 2 bases; J trimming: 4 bases; junction bases outside the gene matches: 7. The CDR3 length is 15 residues. CDR1 is SGHRS, CDR2 YFSETQ, per germline. Here the CDR3 reads CASSFPDTGADTQYF. The CDR3 bases are TGCGCCAGCAGCTTCCCAGACACAGGGGCAGATACGCAGTATTTT.

This clone was seen a handful of times. The chain recombines TRBV5-1 with TRBJ2-3; D gene uncertain. The germline gives CDR1 SGHRS, CDR2 YFSETQ. Trimming left V 0 bases short and J 5 bases short, with 10 bases between. This CDR3 has 14 amino acids. The CDR3, as DNA: TGCGCCAGCAGCTTGGCCGAGAGACAAGATACGCAGTATTTT. This gives the protein CASSLAERQDTQYF. The full variable domain, with the rest looked up from reference TRBV5-1 and TRBJ2-3, is KAGVTQTPRYLIKTRGQQVTLSCSPISGHRSVSWYQQTPGQGLQFLFEYFSETQRNKGNFPGRFSGRQFSNSRSEMNVSTLELGDSALYLCASSLAERQDTQYFGPGTRLTVL.

The chain uses TRBV6-5 and TRBJ1-2, with D unclear. This CDR3 region has 12 residues. Trimming cost V 5 bases and J 3 bases, with 7 bases left between them. Germline V gives CDR1 MNHEY, CDR2 SVGAGI. The CDR3 DNA follows: TGTGCCAGCAGTAAGGAAGACTATGGCTACACCTTC. It specifies CASSKEDYGYTF.

This clone has just one count. The chain uses TRBV6-5 and TRBJ1-1; D uncertain. The V end lost 1 base, the J end lost 3 bases, and 12 bases lay between the germline ends. The germline V gene has CDR1 MNHEY and CDR2 SVGAGI. This CDR3 has 15 residues. In nucleotides, the CDR3 is TGTGCCAGCAGTTACTATTCGAGTCAGGACACTGAAGCTTTCTTT. Translating gives CASSYYSSQDTEAFF.

This sequence joins TRBV4-1 and TRBJ2-7, with D uncertain. V was clipped by 1 base and J by 7 bases, with 11 bases between them. From germline, CDR1 is MGHRA and CDR2 YSYEKL. The CDR3 runs to 13 residues. CDR3 sequence reads: CASSQAPLREQYF. The CDR3 DNA follows: TGCGCCAGCAGCCAAGCGCCCCTCAGAGAGCAGTACTTC.

This clone was seen a few times. CDR3 in amino acids: CASSEIVNEQFF. Here the CDR3 DNA reads TGTGCCAGCAGTGAAATCGTCAATGAGCAGTTCTTC. J is TRBJ2-1 and V is TRBV6-1; D gene uncertain. The CDR3 runs to 12 residues. V lost 2 bases and J lost 6, with 5 bases in between. Germline CDR1 and CDR2: MNHNS and SASEGT.

V usage is TRBV5-4 and J usage is TRBJ2-1; the D is unclear. The CDR3 loop spans 16 amino acids. Per the germline V gene, CDR1 is SGHNT and CDR2 is YYREEE (reference sequence). The V and J ends lost 0 bases and 0 bases respectively, with 10 bases between them. CDR3 residues: CASSLEVVSSYNEQFF. CDR3 in DNA: TGTGCCAGCAGCTTGGAGGTGGTAAGCTCCTACAATGAGCAGTTCTTC.

This clone has just a few counts. The rearrangement links TRBV5-4 to TRBJ2-2; TRBD1 is a possible D gene (6 bases). The CDR3 is made up of 15 amino acids. Trimming removed 0 bases at V and 2 bases at J, with 8 bases between. Germline V lookup: CDR1 SGHNT, CDR2 YYREEE (reference sequence). The CDR3 sequence: CASSLGRGNTGELFF. The DNA of the CDR3 is TGTGCCAGCAGCTTGGGCAGGGGTAACACCGGGGAGCTGTTTTTT.

The V and J genes are TRBV18 and TRBJ2-1; a possible D gene is TRBD1 (5 bases). The CDR3 sequence is 13 residues long. Deletions cut 4 bases from V and 8 bases from J, with 12 bases between. Germline V CDR1 and CDR2: KGHSH, LQKENI. The DNA for the CDR3 is TGTGCCAGCTCACAAGACAGAGAGCATGAGCAGTTCTTC. This codes for CASSQDREHEQFF.

This clone has only a few counts. The CDR3 reads CASSYERENTGELFF. The CDR3 DNA sequence: TGTGCCAGCAGTTACGAGCGGGAGAACACCGGGGAGCTGTTTTTT. This sequence joins TRBV6-5 and TRBJ2-2; 7 nucleotides agree with TRBD2. The CDR3 covers 15 residues. Germline values: CDR1 MNHEY, CDR2 SVGAGI. The V gene end was trimmed by 2 bases and the J gene end by 1 base; junction bases not matched to a gene: 1.

The chain combines TRBV5-1 with TRBJ2-7, with 8 bases lining up with TRBD1. CDR1 and CDR2 from the germline V gene are SGHRS and YFSETQ. Trimming cost V 2 bases and J 6 bases; bases outside gene matches: 7. CDR3 length: 14 amino acids. The CDR3 sequence: CASSFDRGEAEQYF. CDR3 bases: TGCGCCAGCAGCTTCGACAGGGGAGAAGCCGAGCAGTACTTC.

The V call is TRBV7-2, the J call TRBJ1-1; D not certain. The germline V gene has CDR1 SGHTA and CDR2 FQGNSA. Trimming pared 2 bases from V and 4 bases from J, leaving 14 bases between. The CDR3 length is 15 residues. DNA of the CDR3: TGTGCCAGCAGCTTATTTCCACAGCCAGTCACTGAAGCTTTCTTT. It translates to CASSLFPQPVTEAFF. Combining the CDR3 with reference TRBV7-2 and TRBJ1-1 gives the whole variable domain GAGVSQSPSNKVTEKGKDVELRCDPISGHTALYWYRQSLGQGLEFLIYFQGNSAPDKSGLPSDRFSAERTGGSVSTLTIQRTQQEDSAVYLCASSLFPQPVTEAFFGQGTRLTVV.

This chain connects TRBV29-1 to TRBJ2-3, with D possibly TRBD1 on 5 matching bases. The CDR3 length is 14 residues. Germline CDR1 reads SQVTM; CDR2 reads ANQGSEA. V was cut by 1 base and J by 5 bases, with 13 bases left in between. The chain's CDR3 is CSVEVGLIVDTQYF. As DNA, the CDR3 is TGCAGCGTTGAAGTGGGGCTGATTGTAGATACGCAGTATTTT.

The chain carries TRBV27 and TRBJ2-7; D possibly corresponds to TRBD1 (6 bases). Germline loops: CDR1 MNHEY, CDR2 SMNVEV (reference sequence). The CDR3 is 14 amino acids. Deletions cut 8 bases from V and 3 bases from J, with 17 bases between. The CDR3 DNA reads TGTGCCAGCCGAACGCCGGGACAACGCTACGAGCAGTACTTC. Its protein product is CASRTPGQRYEQYF.

CDR3 sequence (DNA): TGCGCCAGCAGCCTACAGGGGCGGATGAACACTGAAGCTTTCTTT. Residues: CASSLQGRMNTEAFF. The chain links TRBV5-1 to TRBJ1-1; 7 positions match TRBD1. Trimming cost V 4 bases and J 0 bases; bases outside gene matches: 6. Germline assignment: CDR1 SGHRS and CDR2 YFSETQ. This CDR3 is 15 amino acids long.

The gene calls are TRBV7-2 and TRBJ1-1; D ambiguous. The CDR3 runs to 11 residues. V lost 1 base and J 7 bases, leaving 4 bases between the germline ends. The germline CDR1 and CDR2 sequences are SGHTA and FQGNSA. CDR3 region: CASSLGFEAFF. For the CDR3, the DNA is TGTGCCAGCAGCTTAGGCTTTGAAGCTTTCTTT.

The V call is TRBV9, the J call TRBJ2-1; no firm D call. V lost 2 bases and J lost 1, with 10 bases in between. The CDR3 is made up of 15 amino acids. Germline V CDR1 and CDR2: SGDLS, YYNGEE. CDR3 sequence (DNA): TGTGCCAGCAGCGTCATGACGGTATCCTACAATGAGCAGTTCTTC. It is translated as CASSVMTVSYNEQFF. Variable domain in full (rest from reference TRBV9 and TRBJ2-1): DSGVTQTPKHLITATGQRVTLRCSPRSGDLSVYWYQQSLDQGLQFLIQYYNGEERAKGNILERFSAQQFPDLHSELNLSSLELGDSALYFCASSVMTVSYNEQFFGPGTRLTVL.